These 4 T cell receptor beta chains were all obtained from the same sample, sequenced in a study of cytomegalovirus exposure and HLA in healthy donors (dated by TCRdb to the late 2010s). Receptors were amplified or captured by the immunoSEQ multiplex PCR assay. For the multiplex PCR, a mixture combining 60 forward primers for TCR Vbeta segments and 13 reverse primers for TCR Jbeta segments was used. TCRdb retrieved this table from immuneACCESS and kept in-frame rearrangements only. Not all clones are present; in checked studies, unresolved V genes account for under half, and no reason is known for the remainder. The sample contains 200,000 or so clones, 65% to 80% of them found a single time. The ten top clones hold 0.2% to 0.25% of the sample. The specimen sequenced was PBMCs. The receptor set was obtained from a girl aged 2-10 years in good health and CMV-seronegative.

The rearrangement uses TRBV13 and TRBJ2-5; D ambiguous. V shed 3 bases and J shed 0 bases, with 14 bases lying between them. The CDR3 is 16 amino acids. Germline loops: CDR1 PRHDT, CDR2 FYEKMQ (reference sequence). The CDR3 sequence is CASSFEPIRYQETQYF. For the CDR3, the DNA is TGTGCCAGCAGCTTTGAACCGATTAGATACCAAGAGACCCAGTACTTC.

This clone showed up just a few times. V gene TRBV9 combines with J gene TRBJ1-2; D is unresolved. Germline values: CDR1 SGDLS, CDR2 YYNGEE. The V end lost 3 bases, the J end lost 4 bases, and 19 bases lay between the germline ends. The CDR3 extends over 16 amino acids. CDR3 in amino acids: CASSAWGVGAIYGYTF. The CDR3 region has the DNA TGTGCCAGCAGCGCGTGGGGAGTAGGTGCCATCTATGGCTACACCTTC. Supplemented by reference TRBV9 and TRBJ1-2, the full variable domain reads DSGVTQTPKHLITATGQRVTLRCSPRSGDLSVYWYQQSLDQGLQFLIQYYNGEERAKGNILERFSAQQFPDLHSELNLSSLELGDSALYFCASSAWGVGAIYGYTFGSGTRLTVV.

The CDR3 here is CASSILPGLAGAPPTYEQYF. CDR3 nucleotides: TGCGCCAGCAGTATCTTACCGGGACTAGCGGGGGCCCCCCCCACCTACGAGCAGTACTTC. The chain uses TRBV5-1 and TRBJ2-7, with 14 nucleotides matching TRBD2. The V segment lost 5 bases and the J segment 2 bases; nucleotides outside the gene matches: 18. The germline V gene encodes CDR1 SGHRS and CDR2 YFSETQ. The CDR3 has 20 residues.

The V call is TRBV5-6, the J call TRBJ2-5; the match to TRBD2 covers 8 bases. The CDR3 spans 13 residues. J lost 11 bases, V lost 0 bases, and 6 bases had no gene match. Germline V gene data show CDR1 as SGHDT and CDR2 as YYEEEE. In DNA, the CDR3 is TGTGCCAGCAGCTTGGCGACTAGCGTAGGGCAGTACTTC. Translating it yields CASSLATSVGQYF.